This is a list of T cell receptor beta chains from one sample in a study of control samples from healthy donors and cancer patients. The assay was immunoSEQ multiplex PCR, and TCRdb's table has in-frame clones only and misses some. The sample lists some 150,000 clones; 91% were seen once. Sequenced input: blood. Receptor source: a woman aged 25-40 years in good health. The CDR3 runs from the conserved cysteine through the conserved F or W. The D gene is left open where the match is weak. Clone size is not always given. Where it is, it says once, few, many or a class for expanded clones.

>TRBJ1-2|NA|TRBV13|TRBD1
TGTGCCAGCAGCGCTGGGGACAGGGTGATCTATGGCTACACCTTC
CASSAGDRVIYGYTF
>TRBJ2-3|NA|TRBV29-1|NA
TGCAGCGTTGAACGGGGCAGATCGGGGGGCACAGATACGCAGTATTTT
CSVERGRSGGTDTQYF
>TRBJ1-5|NA|TRBV28|TRBD1
TGTGCCAGCAGGGGACAGGGTGGTGGTCAGCCCCAGCATTTT
CASRGQGGGQPQHF
>TRBJ2-5|NA|TRBV15|NA
TGTGCCACCAGCAGAGATCAGTTGCCCCAGTACTTC
CATSRDQLPQYF
>TRBJ2-7|NA|TRBV3-1/TRBV3-2|NA
TGTGCCAGCAGCCAAGATTCAGGAACCTACGAGCAGTACTTC
CASSQDSGTYEQYF
>TRBJ1-1|NA|TRBV30|NA
TGTGCCTGGAGTTGGGGGGAGAACACTGAAGCTTTCTTT
CAWSWGENTEAFF
>TRBJ1-6|few|TRBV6-1|NA
TGTGCCAGCAGTGACGGACGGGACTATAATTCACCCCTCCACTTT
CASSDGRDYNSPLHF
>TRBJ2-3|NA|TRBV6-4|NA
TGTGCCAGCAGTAGGGGGGAGCCCACAGATACGCAGTATTTT
CASSRGEPTDTQYF
>TRBJ2-1|NA|TRBV4-1|TRBD2
TGCGCCAGCAGCCAAAGCGGGGCTACCTACAATGAGCAGTTCTTC
CASSQSGATYNEQFF
>TRBJ2-1|NA|TRBV7-9|TRBD2
TGTGCCAGCAGCGTACTAGCGGGATCCTACAATGAGCAGTTCTTC
CASSVLAGSYNEQFF
>TRBJ2-5|NA|TRBV11-1|TRBD2
TGTGCCAGCAGCCTACTAGCGGGAGGGGTGACCCAGTACTTC
CASSLLAGGVTQYF
>TRBJ2-1|few|TRBV7-9|TRBD2
TGTGCCAGCAGCTTAGTCGCTAGCGGGAGGAATGAGCAGTTCTTC
CASSLVASGRNEQFF
>TRBJ2-7|few|TRBV27|TRBD1
TGTGCCAGCAGTTCCGACAGGGGGCCCTACGAGCAGTACTTC
CASSSDRGPYEQYF
>TRBJ2-2|NA|TRBV6-1|NA
TGTGCCAGCAGTGAACTGGACACCGGGGAGCTGTTTTTT
CASSELDTGELFF
>TRBJ2-3|NA|TRBV6-5|TRBD2
TGTGCCAGCAGATTACTAGCGGGTAGCACAGATACGCAGTATTTT
CASRLLAGSTDTQYF
>TRBJ2-7|NA|TRBV3-1/TRBV3-2|TRBD1
TGTGCCAGCAGCCCACGACAGGGGGCGGGCGAGCAGTACTTC
CASSPRQGAGEQYF
>TRBJ2-2|NA|TRBV4-2|TRBD2
TGTGCCAGCAGCCCGGGACTAGCGGGAGATGACGGGGAGCTGTTTTTT
CASSPGLAGDDGELFF
>TRBJ1-5|NA|TRBV9|NA
TGTGCCAGCAGCGCAGGGCCGTCGTCGTATAGCAATCAGCCCCAGCATTTT
CASSAGPSSYSNQPQHF
>TRBJ2-7|NA|TRBV30|TRBD1
TGTGCCTGGAGTGTACCCAGGGGGCGGAGAGAGCAGTACTTC
CAWSVPRGRREQYF
>TRBJ2-2|few|TRBV5-5|NA
TGTGCCAGCACTCTACAGGGCCCCACCGGGGAGCTGTTTTTT
CASTLQGPTGELFF
>TRBJ2-3|NA|TRBV18|TRBD2
TGTGCCAGCTCACCCCGGACTAGCGGGAGCACAGATACGCAGTATTTT
CASSPRTSGSTDTQYF
>TRBJ2-1|NA|TRBV18|NA
TGTGCCAGCTCAACCGGGACTCACAATGAGCAGTTCTTC
CASSTGTHNEQFF
>TRBJ1-5|NA|TRBV6-2/TRBV6-3|TRBD1
TGTGCCAGCAGTCACGGGACAGGGCGGTCGTATAGCAATCAGCCCCAGCATTTT
CASSHGTGRSYSNQPQHF
>TRBJ2-1|once|TRBV27|TRBD2
TGTGCCAGCAGTCCGACTAGCGGCTACAATGAGCAGTTCTTC
CASSPTSGYNEQFF
>TRBJ1-4|NA|TRBV6-6|TRBD1
TGTGCCAGCAGTACCCGACAGGGGACTAATGAAAAACTGTTTTTT
CASSTRQGTNEKLFF
>TRBJ1-1|NA|TRBV2|TRBD1
TGTGCCAGCAGAGGGACAGGGGGCCCCGTGAACACTGAAGCTTTCTTT
CASRGTGGPVNTEAFF
>TRBJ2-7|NA|TRBV5-4|NA
TGTGCCAGCAGCTCCTTAAGTGGGGGCTGGGAGCAGTACTTC
CASSSLSGGWEQYF
>TRBJ2-2|NA|TRBV12-3/TRBV12-4|NA
TGTGCCAGCAGTTTTGTCCCCGGGGAGCTGTTTTTT
CASSFVPGELFF
>TRBJ1-5|NA|TRBV28|NA
TGTGCCAGCAGAAAAGGAAATCAGCCCCAGCATTTT
CASRKGNQPQHF
>TRBJ2-1|NA|TRBV28|NA
TGTGCCAGCAGCCCCAGGGGTGAGCAGTTCTTC
CASSPRGEQFF
>TRBJ2-7|few|TRBV2|TRBD2
TGTGCCAGCAGTGACGTAGCGGGGGATTACGAGCAGTACTTC
CASSDVAGDYEQYF
>TRBJ2-1|NA|TRBV15|NA
TGTGCCACTAGCGGATACAATGAGCAGTTCTTC
CATSGYNEQFF
>TRBJ1-1|once|TRBV28|NA
TGTGCCAGCAGATACAGGAACGAAGCTTTCTTT
CASRYRNEAFF
>TRBJ2-6|few|TRBV19|NA
TGTGCCAGTAGGGACCTAAGCTCTGGGGCCAACGTCCTGACTTTC
CASRDLSSGANVLTF
>TRBJ1-4|NA|TRBV7-9|TRBD1
TGTGCCAGCAGATCGACAGGGCCTAATGAAAAACTGTTTTTT
CASRSTGPNEKLFF
>TRBJ1-5|NA|TRBV5-4|NA
TGTGCCAGCAGCTGGGGCACAGGGCAACAGCCCCAGCATTTT
CASSWGTGQQPQHF
>TRBJ1-3|NA|TRBV19|TRBD1
TGTGCCAGTATCCCGGACAGGGCTGGAAACACCATATATTTT
CASIPDRAGNTIYF